One T cell receptor beta chain is described in this entry. Unstimulated PBMCs were sorted into CD3+CD4+ and CD3+CD8+ populations. These data come from a study of T cell clones after liver transplantation. In the study overall: Patients counted as tolerant after at least one year off all immunosuppression, enzymes not exceeding twice normal. Timepoints were pre-transplant, pre-withdrawal, and after withdrawal was completed or failed.

Trimming stripped 4 bases from V and 3 bases from J, with 17 bases between. In germline, CDR1 is SGHNT, CDR2 YYREEE (reference sequence). This CDR3 region has 15 residues. Using immunoSEQ multiplex PCR, the repertoire was profiled, and TCRdb retains in-frame clones only, with some absent. Of 95,000 to 110,000 clones detected, around 86% appear once; the ten largest clones hold over 0.75%. This receptor was obtained from a human donor who received a liver transplant. The chain recombines TRBV5-4 with TRBJ2-7; TRBD1 is a possible D gene (5 bases). The material sequenced was CD4+ T cells from blood, taken before liver transplant. This CDR3 reads CASSNLGARLYEQYF. In nucleotides, the CDR3 is TGTGCCAGCAGCAACCTAGGGGCCCGCCTCTACGAGCAGTACTTC.